This T cell receptor (beta chain) was recovered during a study of T cells in Graves' hyperthyroidism and ophthalmopathy. Study-wide context: It was at initial diagnosis, before any treatment, that peripheral blood was collected.

Study outcomes and limitations: Blood also held most thyroid clonotypes expanded beyond 0.001.

Patients having uncontrolled infection, another autoimmune disease, pregnancy or lactation were not included. Diagnoses were established using clinical symptoms, serum thyroxine and TRAb, thyroid ultrasound and orbital computed tomography. Germline V gene sequence: CDR1 DFQATT, CDR2 SNEGSKA (reference sequence). This CDR3 region has 14 residues. V gave up 3 bases and J gave up 3 bases; unmatched junction bases: 5. At least ten counts were recorded for this clonotype. Its target is not known. There were TCR beta CDR3 regions amplified from RNA transcripts. The HTBI primer set served for first-round RT-PCR of the TCR CDR3. TCRdb reprocessed the multiplex PCR reads with MiXCR, giving one entry per CDR3 protein. The table records 400,000 to 600,000 distinct CDR3 sequences, about 16% of them present only once.

This receptor was obtained from a woman in her 30s with Graves' ophthalmopathy. Sequenced material: blood. The chain joins TRBV20-1 to TRBJ2-1; 7 bases fit TRBD2. The CDR3 coding sequence is TGCAGTGCTAGTGGCGGGAGAGACTACAATGAGCAGTTCTTC. Residues: CSASGGRDYNEQFF.